The 27 T cell receptor beta chains below were found in one sample sequenced in a study of blood T cell repertoires in COVID-19. Profiled with immunoSEQ multiplex PCR; TCRdb holds only in-frame clones, not every one. This sample has about 400,000 clones, with nearly 90% found just once. Input material: PBMCs or T cells enriched from blood (not recorded which). These receptors originate from a woman under 30 with acute COVID-19.

This rearrangement joins TRBV2 to TRBJ1-2; 7 nucleotides match TRBD1. CDR1 is SNHLY and CDR2 is FYNNEI in the germline V gene. The V segment lost 4 bases and the J segment 2 bases; nucleotides outside the gene matches: 7. The CDR3 consists of 15 residues. CDR3 in DNA: TGTGCCAGCAGTGTACCGGGACAGCTCAACTATGGCTACACCTTC. It is translated as CASSVPGQLNYGYTF.

V is TRBV19 and J is TRBJ1-5; D remains unclear. The V end lost 0 bases, the J end lost 5 bases, and 8 bases lay between the germline ends. Germline V CDR1 and CDR2: LNHDA, SQIVND (reference sequence). This CDR3 spans 14 amino acids. CDR3: CASSIEGGHQPQHF. The CDR3 region has the DNA TGTGCCAGTAGTATAGAGGGTGGGCATCAGCCCCAGCATTTT.

The chain recombines TRBV13 with TRBJ1-2; D uncertain. The V gene lost 3 bases and the J gene lost 6 bases, with 8 bases spanning the gap. This CDR3 has 12 amino acids. The germline V gene has CDR1 PRHDT and CDR2 FYEKMQ (reference sequence). This chain's CDR3 is CASSFPGNGYTF. Here the CDR3 DNA reads TGTGCCAGCAGCTTTCCCGGGAATGGCTACACCTTC.

The chain employs TRBV11-1 and TRBJ1-5, with 10 bases fitting TRBD1. The CDR3 length is 15 residues. Germline V gives CDR1 SGHAT, CDR2 FQDESV (reference sequence). The V gene end was trimmed by 5 bases and the J gene end by 3 bases; junction bases not matched to a gene: 4. The CDR3 DNA follows: TGTGCCAGCAGCCCCGGGACAGGGGACAATCAGCCCCAGCATTTT. Translating it yields CASSPGTGDNQPQHF.

The chain links TRBV24-1 to TRBJ2-7; D uncertain. Trimming took off 4 bases at V and 1 base at J, with 4 bases between the two ends. Germline-derived CDR1 and CDR2 are KGHDR and SFDVKD. The CDR3 loop spans 12 amino acids. CDR3 bases: TGTGCCACCAGTGACGGGTCCTACGAGCAGTACTTC. Its protein product is CATSDGSYEQYF.

There are a few counts of this clone. The chain joins TRBV7-2 to TRBJ2-7; 10 nucleotides agree with TRBD2. The V segment lost 4 bases and the J segment 2 bases; nucleotides outside the gene matches: 2. CDR3 length: 14 residues. CDR1 and CDR2 from the germline V gene are SGHTA and FQGNSA. This CDR3 is CASSYTSGAYEQYF. The CDR3 nucleotides read TGTGCCAGCAGCTATACTAGCGGGGCCTACGAGCAGTACTTC.

The chain uses TRBV5-4 and TRBJ2-6; weak D call: TRBD2 (5 bases). The CDR3 is made up of 14 amino acids. V lost 5 bases and J 4 bases, leaving 10 bases between the germline ends. Looked up from germline, CDR1 is SGHNT and CDR2 is YYREEE (reference sequence). The CDR3 region has the DNA TGTGCCAGCAGGAGGGTAGACGGGGCCAACGTCCTGACTTTC. It translates to CASRRVDGANVLTF.

The sample holds one count of this clone. V and J are TRBV10-1 and TRBJ1-1; 7 bases are a match to TRBD1. V lost 5 bases to trimming and J lost 3 bases; unmatched junction nucleotides: 9. The germline V gene has CDR1 WNHNN and CDR2 SYGVQD (reference sequence). The CDR3 loop spans 15 amino acids. As DNA, the CDR3 is TGCGCCAGCAGTAAGACAGGGAATCTGGACACTGAAGCTTTCTTT. Translation: CASSKTGNLDTEAFF.

This sequence joins TRBV10-2 and TRBJ2-5; weak D call: TRBD2 (6 bases). This CDR3 is 14 amino acids long. Germline loops: CDR1 WSHSY, CDR2 SAAADI. Trimming pared 1 base from V and 2 bases from J, leaving 8 bases between. CDR3 loop: CASSEWGGQETQYF. DNA for the CDR3: TGCGCCAGCAGTGAGTGGGGAGGACAAGAGACCCAGTACTTC.

The chain joins TRBV6-5 to TRBJ2-3; 8 nucleotides line up with TRBD1. There are 15 residues in the CDR3. V trimming: 6 bases; J trimming: 6 bases; junction bases outside the gene matches: 11. CDR1 MNHEY and CDR2 SVGAGI come from the germline V gene. CDR3 region: CASSTGQGLGDTQYF. The CDR3 DNA sequence: TGTGCCAGCAGCACAGGACAGGGCTTGGGGGATACGCAGTATTTT.

The chain is built from TRBV7-2 and TRBJ2-4; tentative D call: TRBD2 (5 bases). V gave up 1 base and J gave up 0 bases, with 7 bases separating them. Per the germline V gene, CDR1 is SGHTA and CDR2 is FQGNSA. The CDR3 consists of 15 residues. In DNA form, the CDR3 reads TGTGCCAGCAGCTTAGATGGACTAGCCAAAAACATTCAGTACTTC. Residues: CASSLDGLAKNIQYF. Full variable domain (missing parts from reference TRBV7-2 and TRBJ2-4): GAGVSQSPSNKVTEKGKDVELRCDPISGHTALYWYRQSLGQGLEFLIYFQGNSAPDKSGLPSDRFSAERTGGSVSTLTIQRTQQEDSAVYLCASSLDGLAKNIQYFGAGTRLSVL.

The chain joins TRBV28 to TRBJ2-3, with 7 nucleotides matching TRBD2. There are 15 residues in the CDR3. V lost 7 bases to trimming and J lost 2 bases; unmatched junction nucleotides: 9. The germline CDR1 and CDR2 sequences are MDHEN and SYDVKM. CDR3 sequence: CASIGGRYPTDTQYF. The CDR3 nucleotides read TGTGCCAGCATCGGCGGGAGATACCCCACAGATACGCAGTATTTT.

The V and J genes are TRBV9 and TRBJ2-1; 7 positions match TRBD2. Germline CDR1 is SGDLS and CDR2 is YYNGEE. The CDR3 is 14 amino acids. Trimming took 4 bases from V and 6 from J; bases not matched to a gene: 7. CDR3 in DNA: TGTGCCAGCAGCCTCGGACTAGACCGCAATGAGCAGTTCTTC. This sequence encodes CASSLGLDRNEQFF.

The rearrangement uses TRBV6-5 and TRBJ2-2; D is perhaps TRBD1 (7 bases). V was cut by 4 bases and J by 5 bases, with 11 bases left in between. The CDR3 sequence is 14 residues long. Germline V CDR1 and CDR2: MNHEY, SVGAGI. In DNA, the CDR3 is TGTGCCAGCAGTTTACCAGGGGGGACCGGGGAGCTGTTTTTT. As protein: CASSLPGGTGELFF.

The chain links TRBV2 to TRBJ1-2; possible D gene TRBD1, 5 bases. Germline CDR1 and CDR2: SNHLY and FYNNEI. Trimming shortened V by 3 bases and J by 1 base, and 15 bases separated the two germline ends. This CDR3 comprises 16 residues. The CDR3 coding sequence is TGTGCCAGCAGTGAGGGCAGGGATACTTATAACTATGGCTACACCTTC. It specifies CASSEGRDTYNYGYTF.

This chain joins TRBV15 and TRBJ1-5, with 7 bases identical to TRBD1. The CDR3 spans 12 residues. Germline trimming cut 7 bases from V and 4 bases from J; bases unmatched to any gene: 1. Germline assignment: CDR1 LNHNV and CDR2 YYDKDF (reference sequence). CDR3 nucleotides: TGTGCCACCACAGGGGGGAATCAGCCCCAGCATTTT. This codes for CATTGGNQPQHF.

The genes are TRBV28 and TRBJ2-1; D may be TRBD2 (6 bases). The CDR3 is 13 residues long. Trimming removed 10 bases from V and 10 bases from J, with 20 bases in between. Per germline, CDR1 MDHEN and CDR2 SYDVKM. CDR3 coding DNA: TGTGCCACTTCAACCGGGACTCGGGTAGAGCAGTTCTTC. It translates to CATSTGTRVEQFF.

V usage is TRBV5-5 and J usage is TRBJ2-2; D remains ambiguous. CDR1 is SGHKS and CDR2 is YYEKEE in the germline V gene (reference sequence). CDR3 length: 12 amino acids. The V end lost 2 bases, the J end lost 5 bases, and 4 bases lay between the germline ends. CDR3 loop: CASSFGTGELFF. The CDR3 DNA follows: TGTGCCAGCAGCTTCGGTACCGGGGAGCTGTTTTTT.

The chain joins TRBV10-3 to TRBJ1-5, with TRBD1 matching 9 bases. V lost 0 bases and J lost 4; bases outside the gene matches: 4. The CDR3 contains 16 residues. The germline gives CDR1 ENHRY, CDR2 SYGVKD. The CDR3 protein is CAISESRTGENQPQHF. CDR3 nucleotide sequence: TGTGCCATCAGTGAGTCCAGGACAGGGGAGAATCAGCCCCAGCATTTT.

The J gene is TRBJ1-3, the V gene TRBV27; no firm D call. Germline assignment: CDR1 MNHEY and CDR2 SMNVEV (reference sequence). There are 13 residues in the CDR3. V was cut by 4 bases and J by 2 bases, with 6 bases left in between. This CDR3 is CASSWRAGNTIYF. DNA for the CDR3: TGTGCCAGCAGTTGGAGGGCTGGAAACACCATATATTTT.

The rearrangement links TRBV11-2 to TRBJ2-2; 8 bases fit TRBD2. Germline V gene lookup returns CDR1 SGHAT and CDR2 FQNNGV. The CDR3 runs 15 residues. V was clipped by 3 bases and J by 6 bases; unmatched bases: 6. The CDR3 loop reads CASSLGLVIPGELFF. DNA of the CDR3: TGTGCCAGCAGCTTGGGACTAGTAATTCCCGGGGAGCTGTTTTTT.

The V gene is TRBV7-9, the J gene TRBJ1-6; tentatively, D is TRBD1 (5 bases). In germline, CDR1 is SEHNR, CDR2 FQNEAQ (reference sequence). Trimming cost V 0 bases and J 6 bases, with 6 bases left between them. This CDR3 region has 14 residues. This CDR3 is CASSLATANSPLHF. CDR3 bases: TGTGCCAGCAGCTTAGCGACAGCTAATTCACCCCTCCACTTT.

The CDR3 here is CASSLGGGNYEQYF. The CDR3, as DNA: TGCGCCAGCAGCTTGGGAGGGGGCAACTACGAGCAGTACTTC. The V and J genes are TRBV5-1 and TRBJ2-7, with 7 bases identical to TRBD1. V lost 0 bases to trimming and J lost 3 bases; unmatched junction nucleotides: 3. Per the germline V gene, CDR1 is SGHRS and CDR2 is YFSETQ. This CDR3 has 14 amino acids.

The V and J genes are TRBV28 and TRBJ1-6; D is unresolved. V dropped 7 bases and J dropped 8 bases, with 12 bases sitting between them. CDR1 is MDHEN, CDR2 SYDVKM, per germline. This CDR3 comprises 13 residues. The CDR3 sequence is CASTKESHSPLHF. The CDR3 coding sequence is TGTGCCAGCACCAAAGAGTCCCATTCACCCCTCCACTTT.

This clone was seen once. The rearrangement links TRBV5-1 to TRBJ1-1; TRBD1 agrees at 11 bases. Losses at the gene ends were 4 bases for V and 11 bases for J; bases not matched to a gene: 7. CDR3 length: 13 residues. Looked up from germline, CDR1 is SGHRS and CDR2 is YFSETQ. The CDR3 DNA is TGCGCCAGCAGCCCCGGGACAGGGGGGGAGGCTTTCTTT. It is translated as CASSPGTGGEAFF.

The chain links TRBV27 to TRBJ1-1, with unresolved D. CDR1 is MNHEY and CDR2 is SMNVEV in the germline V gene (reference sequence). This CDR3 has 16 residues. The ends were cut back, 8 bases at V and 2 bases at J, with 21 bases in the middle. The CDR3 DNA follows: TGTGCCAGCGGATTTTTGGCAGTAGAGGGCAACACTGAAGCTTTCTTT. This gives the protein CASGFLAVEGNTEAFF.

The CDR3 DNA reads TGTGCCAGCAGTGAAAAATCAGGAGGAGAGACCCAGTACTTC. Its translation is CASSEKSGGETQYF. The rearrangement joins TRBV6-1 to TRBJ2-5, with D maybe TRBD2 (5 bases). The germline V gene encodes CDR1 MNHNS and CDR2 SASEGT. The CDR3 consists of 14 residues. The V end lost 2 bases, the J end lost 4 bases, and 11 bases lay between the germline ends.